The 4 T cell receptor beta chains below come from one sample, sequenced in a study of T-cell reconstitution after alpha-beta-depleted transplantation in children. Unique molecular identifiers were incorporated into the prepared TCRbeta library. TCRdb itself ran the PCR reads through MiXCR, one entry per CDR3 protein. Among 200,000 to 250,000 distinct CDR3 sequences listed, 12% were seen once. The material sequenced was PBMCs from the stem cell graft donor, taken from the stem cell graft. These receptors were obtained from a human donor who donated a stem cell graft to a child with acute lymphoblastic leukemia.

This clonotype was recorded many times. V and J are TRBV9 and TRBJ2-1, with 9 nucleotides matching TRBD2. The length of the CDR3 is 15 residues. J was trimmed by 8 bases and V by 1 base; bases with no gene match: 7. Germline assignment: CDR1 SGDLS and CDR2 YYNGEE. The DNA for the CDR3 is TGTGCCAGCAGCGTATCGAGCGGGAGGTCCGATGAGCAGTTCTTC. Protein sequence: CASSVSSGRSDEQFF.

This clonotype has a handful of counts. V gene TRBV5-4 combines with J gene TRBJ2-4; D is possibly TRBD2 (6 bases). Germline CDR1 is SGHNT and CDR2 is YYREEE (reference sequence). V was clipped by 3 bases and J by 12 bases, with 16 bases between them. This CDR3 is 13 amino acids long. This CDR3 is CASSSPGVAGQYF. In DNA, the CDR3 is TGTGCCAGCAGCTCCCCGGGGGTGGCGGGTCAGTACTTC. The entire variable domain, with the rest obtained from reference TRBV5-4 and TRBJ2-4, is as follows: ETGVTQSPTHLIKTRGQQVTLRCSSQSGHNTVSWYQQALGQGPQFIFQYYREEENGRGNFPPRFSGLQFPNYSSELNVNALELDDSALYLCASSSPGVAGQYFGAGTRLSVL.

The rearrangement joins TRBV29-1 to TRBJ2-2; possible D gene TRBD1, 6 bases. The ends were cut back, 5 bases at V and 0 bases at J, with 10 bases in the middle. Germline assignment: CDR1 SQVTM and CDR2 ANQGSEA. CDR3 size: 14 residues. The DNA for the CDR3 is TGCAGCGTTACAGGGCTCGCGAACACCGGGGAGCTGTTTTTT. Residues: CSVTGLANTGELFF.

This clonotype was counted ten times or more. This sequence joins TRBV28 and TRBJ2-3; the D gene is possibly TRBD2 (5 bases). The V end lost 6 bases, the J end lost 2 bases, and 9 bases lay between the germline ends. CDR1 is MDHEN, CDR2 SYDVKM, per germline. The CDR3 runs to 13 residues. DNA for the CDR3: TGTGCCAGCAGGCAGGACTTCACAGATACGCAGTATTTT. It yields the protein CASRQDFTDTQYF. Full variable domain (missing parts from reference TRBV28 and TRBJ2-3): DVKVTQSSRYLVKRTGEKVFLECVQDMDHENMFWYRQDPGLGLRLIYFSYDVKMKEKGDIPEGYSVSREKKERFSLILESASTNQTSMYLCASRQDFTDTQYFGPGTRLTVL.